This is a list of T cell receptor beta chains from one sample in a study of blood T cell repertoires in COVID-19. The data were produced by immunoSEQ multiplex PCR, yet TCRdb's version contains in-frame clones alone and is incomplete. The data hold tens of thousands of clones, with 70% to 80% observed a single time. The sequenced sample consisted of peripheral blood. These receptors all stem from a human donor in a cohort sampled during active COVID-19. The CDR3 runs from the conserved cysteine through the conserved F or W. D genes are given only for firm matches. Size values are once, few and many counts, or a class for expanded clones, and some rows have none.

cdr3_nt	cdr3_aa	clone_size	j_call	v_call	d_call
TGCGCCAGCAGCTTGTCGCCGGACAGCTACGCATCTAATACTGAAGCTTTCTTT	CASSLSPDSYASNTEAFF	-	TRBJ1-1	TRBV5-1	-
TGTGCCAGCAGCCCCCGACAGGGGATGAACACTGAAGCTTTCTTT	CASSPRQGMNTEAFF	-	TRBJ1-1	TRBV9	TRBD1
TGTGCCAGTAGTATGGGTAGCGGTTATGCCTACAATGAGCAGTTCTTC	CASSMGSGYAYNEQFF	-	TRBJ2-1	TRBV19	-
TGTGCCACCAGTGATACGCCGACTAGCGGGAGGGAAAATGAGCAGTTCTTC	CATSDTPTSGRENEQFF	-	TRBJ2-1	TRBV24-1	TRBD2
TGCGCCAGCAGCTTTCAAGCGGGAGAGGTGGATACGCAGTATTTT	CASSFQAGEVDTQYF	-	TRBJ2-3	TRBV5-1	TRBD2
TGCGCCAGCAGCTCGGGACAGGGGAGGGAAAAACTGTTTTTT	CASSSGQGREKLFF	few	TRBJ1-4	TRBV5-1	TRBD1
TGTGCCAGCAGCCCCGAGACAGGGCCTGGCGAAGAGACCCAGTACTTC	CASSPETGPGEETQYF	-	TRBJ2-5	TRBV7-3	TRBD1
TGTGCCAGCAGCCCAAGGACTAGCGGGGGGTTGGTTGGGACAGATACGCAGTATTTT	CASSPRTSGGLVGTDTQYF	-	TRBJ2-3	TRBV7-2	TRBD2
TGTGCCAGCTCAAAAGGGGGAACTAGCACAGATACGCAGTATTTT	CASSKGGTSTDTQYF	-	TRBJ2-3	TRBV18	-
TGTGCCAGCAGCTTTGGGACTAGCGGTGACTACGAGCAGTACTTC	CASSFGTSGDYEQYF	-	TRBJ2-7	TRBV12-1	-
TGTGCCAGCAGCTTAGAAAGCGGGAGCTCCTACGAGCAGTACTTC	CASSLESGSSYEQYF	-	TRBJ2-7	TRBV11-3	TRBD2